One and the same sample provided the 22 T cell receptor beta chains below, sequenced in a study of shared clonotypes between healthy human individuals. The assay was immunoSEQ multiplex PCR, and TCRdb's table has in-frame clones only and misses some. The sample comprises roughly 2,000,000 clones, about 95% of which are singletons, and around 1% rests with the top ten. Selected positively for CCR7 and CD45RO-negative, naive CD8 cells excluded terminally differentiated effector memory CD45RA+ cells. Sequenced sample: naive CD8+ T cells sorted from blood. The receptors here all came from a man between 18 and 35 years old in good health.

The chain combines TRBV11-2 with TRBJ2-7, with TRBD1 matching 7 bases. With 4 bases clipped from V and 0 bases from J, the junction kept 3 bases outside the gene matches. The CDR3 runs 14 residues. Germline V gene data show CDR1 as SGHAT and CDR2 as FQNNGV. The CDR3 nucleotides are TGTGCCAGCAGCTGGCGGACAGGCTCCTACGAGCAGTACTTC. Its translation: CASSWRTGSYEQYF. Based on the CDR3 plus reference TRBV11-2 and TRBJ2-7, the full variable domain is EAGVAQSPRYKIIEKRQSVAFWCNPISGHATLYWYQQILGQGPKLLIQFQNNGVVDDSQLPKDRFSAERLKGVDSTLKIQPAKLEDSAVYLCASSWRTGSYEQYFGPGTRLTVT.

J is TRBJ2-1 and V is TRBV10-3; 7 bases are shared with TRBD1. This CDR3 spans 14 amino acids. Germline V gene lookup returns CDR1 ENHRY and CDR2 SYGVKD. Trimming at V came to 7 bases and at J to 3 bases, leaving 6 bases not matched to a gene. The CDR3 sequence: CAITSGTDYNEQFF. CDR3 DNA: TGTGCCATCACATCCGGGACAGACTACAATGAGCAGTTCTTC.

The rearrangement uses TRBV27 and TRBJ1-1; tentatively, D is TRBD1 (6 bases). V was pared by 6 bases and J by 5 bases, with 16 bases between. The CDR3 covers 14 residues. The V gene's germline CDR1 is MNHEY and CDR2 SMNVEV (reference sequence). For the CDR3, the DNA is TGTGCCAGCAGCTTCTGGGGGCTTGAGACTGAAGCTTTCTTT. Residues: CASSFWGLETEAFF.

This rearrangement joins TRBV19 to TRBJ2-2, with 12 positions matching TRBD2. The CDR3 has 19 residues. Trimming removed 0 bases from V and 0 bases from J; junction bases left unmatched: 5. CDR1 is LNHDA and CDR2 is SQIVND in the germline V gene (reference sequence). The CDR3 region is CASSIDWLAGGPNTGELFF. CDR3 DNA sequence: TGTGCCAGTAGTATAGATTGGCTAGCGGGAGGGCCGAACACCGGGGAGCTGTTTTTT.

The chain recombines TRBV5-4 with TRBJ2-3, with 9 bases that match TRBD2. Germline trimming cut 4 bases from V and 2 bases from J; bases unmatched to any gene: 8. This CDR3 comprises 16 residues. Per the germline V gene, CDR1 is SGHNT and CDR2 is YYREEE (reference sequence). This CDR3 reads CASSLSGSSFTDTQYF. CDR3 DNA: TGTGCCAGCAGCCTTAGCGGGAGTTCCTTCACAGATACGCAGTATTTT.

The chain is built from TRBV14 and TRBJ1-1; D gene uncertain. Looked up from germline, CDR1 is SGHDN and CDR2 is FVKESK. V lost 4 bases to trimming and J lost 5 bases, with 11 bases between them. There are 13 residues in the CDR3. The CDR3 nucleotides are TGTGCCAGCAGCCGCCTGGGCTCGACTGAAGCTTTCTTT. Protein: CASSRLGSTEAFF.

This clone showed up just once. The chain recombines TRBV7-9 with TRBJ2-7, with unresolved D. The V end lost 5 bases, the J end lost 1 base, and 6 bases lay between the germline ends. This CDR3 has 12 amino acids. From germline, CDR1 is SEHNR and CDR2 FQNEAQ (reference sequence). The CDR3 is CASSPQSYEQYF. The DNA of the CDR3 is TGTGCCAGCAGCCCTCAATCCTACGAGCAGTACTTC.

Details on this clone: In the same sample, other DNA sequences code for this CDR3. The chain recombines TRBV7-9 with TRBJ2-7; tentatively, D is TRBD1 (5 bases). In germline, CDR1 is SEHNR, CDR2 FQNEAQ (reference sequence). Between the trimmed V and J ends, which lost 5 bases and 4 bases, there was a span of 6 bases. This CDR3 is 11 amino acids long. The CDR3 DNA reads as TGTGCCAGCAGCGGGGCTTACGAGCAGTACTTC. Its translation is CASSGAYEQYF.

V usage is TRBV6-5 and J usage is TRBJ2-5; tentatively, D is TRBD2 (6 bases). The germline V and J ends were trimmed by 5 bases and 1 base, with 14 bases remaining between them. From germline, CDR1 is MNHEY and CDR2 SVGAGI. The CDR3 has 15 amino acids. The CDR3, as DNA: TGTGCCAGCAGTGTACAATCGGGGGTCCAAGAGACCCAGTACTTC. Translation gives CASSVQSGVQETQYF.

Comment on this clone: Additional DNA sequences in this sample encode the identical CDR3. V and J are TRBV6-5 and TRBJ2-1; D call uncertain. Per the germline V gene, CDR1 is MNHEY and CDR2 is SVGAGI. The V end lost 2 bases, the J end lost 4 bases, and 6 bases lay between the germline ends. This CDR3 spans 13 amino acids. Written as DNA, the CDR3 is TGTGCCAGCAGTTACCCGGGTTACAATGAGCAGTTCTTC. This encodes CASSYPGYNEQFF.

This clone showed up just once. The chain is built from TRBV13 and TRBJ2-1; D call uncertain. The germline V gene has CDR1 PRHDT and CDR2 FYEKMQ (reference sequence). The CDR3 runs 14 residues. Trimming took 1 base from V and 5 from J, leaving 9 bases between them. This CDR3 reads CASSLDSAHNEQFF. Here the CDR3 DNA reads TGTGCCAGCAGCTTAGACAGCGCCCACAATGAGCAGTTCTTC. Full variable domain (remainder filled in from reference TRBV13 and TRBJ2-1): AAGVIQSPRHLIKEKRETATLKCYPIPRHDTVYWYQQGPGQDPQFLISFYEKMQSDKGSIPDRFSAQQFSDYHSELNMSSLELGDSALYFCASSLDSAHNEQFFGPGTRLTVL.

The chain carries TRBV19 and TRBJ2-7, with 8 bases matching TRBD1. Per the germline V gene, CDR1 is LNHDA and CDR2 is SQIVND (reference sequence). J was trimmed by 3 bases and V by 7 bases; bases with no gene match: 11. The CDR3 runs to 15 residues. The CDR3 nucleotides are TGTGCCAGTACCTTCTCGACAGGGGAGGTCTACGAGCAGTACTTC. This codes for CASTFSTGEVYEQYF. The complete variable domain, with remaining parts taken from reference TRBV19 and TRBJ2-7, reads DGGITQSPKYLFRKEGQNVTLSCEQNLNHDAMYWYRQDPGQGLRLIYYSQIVNDFQKGDIAEGYSVSREKKESFPLTVTSAQKNPTAFYLCASTFSTGEVYEQYFGPGTRLTVT.

This chain connects TRBV11-2 to TRBJ1-6, with D possibly being TRBD1 (6 bases). V was cut by 4 bases and J by 9 bases, with 13 bases left in between. The CDR3 sequence is 14 residues long. CDR1 SGHAT and CDR2 FQNNGV come from the germline V gene. The CDR3 spells CASSSTGGGSPLHF. The CDR3 nucleotides read TGTGCCAGCAGCTCGACAGGCGGAGGTTCACCCCTCCACTTT.

This clone showed up just once. J is TRBJ1-1 and V is TRBV7-9, with D unclear. Germline V gene sequence: CDR1 SEHNR, CDR2 FQNEAQ (reference sequence). The length of the CDR3 is 11 residues. V was cut by 3 bases and J by 7 bases, with 6 bases left in between. As DNA, the CDR3 is TGTGCCAGCAGCTTGATGGATGAAGCTTTCTTT. It is translated as CASSLMDEAFF.

In nucleotides, the CDR3 is TGTGCCAGCAGGGGACAGGAAGAGACCCAGTACTTC. Residues: CASRGQEETQYF. The J gene is TRBJ2-5, the V gene TRBV27, with 8 bases matching TRBD1. Germline CDR1 reads MNHEY; CDR2 reads SMNVEV (reference sequence). This CDR3 comprises 12 residues. V dropped 6 bases and J dropped 3; count of bases not matched to a gene: 0.

V usage is TRBV7-2 and J usage is TRBJ2-7, with 10 positions matching TRBD1. In germline, CDR1 is SGHTA, CDR2 FQGNSA. J was trimmed by 0 bases and V by 2 bases; bases with no gene match: 7. This CDR3 has 17 amino acids. CDR3 coding DNA: TGTGCCAGCAGCTTATCGGGACAGGGGCAAGGCTCCTACGAGCAGTACTTC. This translates into CASSLSGQGQGSYEQYF.

The chain joins TRBV6-1 to TRBJ1-1; D gene uncertain. V shed 3 bases and J shed 5 bases, with 16 bases lying between them. The CDR3 covers 15 residues. Germline V gene lookup returns CDR1 MNHNS and CDR2 SASEGT. CDR3 nucleotides: TGTGCCAGCAGTGACTATAGTGGGCGCGGAACTGAAGCTTTCTTT. Protein: CASSDYSGRGTEAFF.

The V call is TRBV27, the J call TRBJ2-7; D is perhaps TRBD1 or TRBD2 (6 bases each). Trimming cost V 5 bases and J 2 bases, with 13 bases left between them. This CDR3 comprises 14 residues. Looked up from germline, CDR1 is MNHEY and CDR2 is SMNVEV (reference sequence). The CDR3 region is CASSPWGATYEQYF. Here the CDR3 DNA reads TGTGCCAGCAGTCCCTGGGGGGCGACCTACGAGCAGTACTTC.

This chain uses TRBV6-1 with TRBJ1-1, with D perhaps matching TRBD1 (5 bases). Per the germline V gene, CDR1 is MNHNS and CDR2 is SASEGT. This CDR3 is built from 14 residues. Trimming took off 3 bases at V and 5 bases at J, with 13 bases between the two ends. The chain's CDR3 is CASSDSRVWTEAFF. CDR3 in DNA: TGTGCCAGCAGTGATAGCAGGGTATGGACTGAAGCTTTCTTT.

The rearrangement joins TRBV4-1 to TRBJ2-1, with TRBD2 matching 7 bases. V was pared by 1 base and J by 4 bases, with 7 bases of the junction left unmatched. CDR1 and CDR2 from the germline V gene are MGHRA and YSYEKL. The CDR3 length is 16 residues. CDR3 amino acids: CASSQGAGGGYNEQFF. The CDR3 nucleotides read TGCGCCAGCAGCCAAGGGGCTGGCGGGGGTTACAATGAGCAGTTCTTC.

This chain links TRBV7-9 with TRBJ2-7; a possible D gene is TRBD2 (6 bases). Germline-derived CDR1 and CDR2 are SEHNR and FQNEAQ (reference sequence). CDR3 length equals 14 residues. V lost 2 bases, J lost 7 bases, and 15 bases lay in between. Here the CDR3 reads CASSLIVSAGEQYF. The CDR3 bases are TGTGCCAGCAGCTTAATCGTGTCCGCGGGAGAGCAGTACTTC.

This chain connects TRBV9 to TRBJ1-6; 9 bases fit TRBD1. V shed 0 bases, J shed 10 bases, and the junction held 5 bases outside the gene matches. The CDR3 is made up of 15 amino acids. The germline V gene has CDR1 SGDLS and CDR2 YYNGEE. As DNA, the CDR3 is TGTGCCAGCAGCGTAGCGCTGGACAGGGGATCACCCCTCCACTTT. Amino acids: CASSVALDRGSPLHF.